Following are 21 T cell receptor beta chains from one sample sequenced in a study of cytomegalovirus exposure and HLA in healthy donors. PCR primers comprised 60 Vbeta and 13 Jbeta primers. The repertoire was sequenced with immunoSEQ multiplex PCR; TCRdb's copy has only in-frame clones and lacks some. The table lists tens of thousands of clones, approximately 68% of them singletons, with 20% to 25% in the top ten. Sequenced sample: PBMCs. These receptors were obtained from a woman in her forties or fifties in good health and CMV-seropositive.

The chain carries TRBV2 and TRBJ2-6; TRBD2 is a possible D gene (6 bases). The CDR3 is made up of 14 amino acids. Deletions cut 8 bases from V and 4 bases from J, with 12 bases between. Germline lookup yields CDR1 SNHLY and CDR2 FYNNEI. The CDR3 sequence is CASGGVPGANVLTF. In DNA, the CDR3 is TGTGCCAGCGGAGGGGTCCCCGGGGCCAACGTCCTGACTTTC. Full variable domain (rest looked up from reference TRBV2 and TRBJ2-6): EPEVTQTPSHQVTQMGQEVILRCVPISNHLYFYWYRQILGQKVEFLVSFYNNEISEKSEIFDDQFSVERPDGSNFTLKIRSTKLEDSAMYFCASGGVPGANVLTFGAGSRLTVL.

This clone has just one count. The chain uses TRBV9 and TRBJ1-2; D remains unclear. CDR1 SGDLS and CDR2 YYNGEE come from the germline V gene. The CDR3 is made up of 14 amino acids. Trimming shortened V by 2 bases and J by 7 bases, and 15 bases separated the two germline ends. This chain's CDR3 is CASSVSGSEGGYTF. CDR3 sequence (DNA): TGTGCCAGCAGCGTGTCCGGATCCGAGGGTGGCTACACCTTC.

This clone has just one count. The chain carries TRBV29-1 and TRBJ2-2, with D tentatively TRBD1 (6 bases). The CDR3 loop spans 12 amino acids. Trimming cost V 7 bases and J 7 bases, with 13 bases left between them. Germline V gives CDR1 SQVTM, CDR2 ANQGSEA. The CDR3 is CSGRGAGGELFF. The CDR3 DNA reads TGCAGCGGCAGGGGAGCAGGCGGGGAGCTGTTTTTT.

The rearrangement links TRBV7-9 to TRBJ2-3, with 7 bases identical to TRBD2. The V and J ends lost 1 base and 0 bases, in that order; junction bases with no gene match: 7. The CDR3 length is 17 residues. The germline V gene encodes CDR1 SEHNR and CDR2 FQNEAQ (reference sequence). CDR3 sequence (DNA): TGTGCCAGCAGCTTAGGTCTAGCGGCCCCTAGCACAGATACGCAGTATTTT. Protein product: CASSLGLAAPSTDTQYF. The full variable domain, completed using reference TRBV7-9 and TRBJ2-3, is DTGVSQNPRHKITKRGQNVTFRCDPISEHNRLYWYRQTLGQGPEFLTYFQNEAQLEKSRLLSDRFSAERPKGSFSTLEIQRTEQGDSAMYLCASSLGLAAPSTDTQYFGPGTRLTVL.

The V call is TRBV19, the J call TRBJ2-3, with no clear D. This CDR3 has 14 amino acids. V was cut by 4 bases and J by 3 bases, with 11 bases left in between. The germline gives CDR1 LNHDA, CDR2 SQIVND (reference sequence). In DNA form, the CDR3 reads TGTGCCAGTAGTAAAGTTTACGGGACAGATACGCAGTATTTT. Translated, it gives CASSKVYGTDTQYF.

The chain combines TRBV5-6 with TRBJ1-1, with D perhaps matching TRBD1 (6 bases). V was shortened by 5 bases and J by 1 base, with 12 bases between the two germline ends. Germline CDR1 SGHDT, CDR2 YYEEEE. This CDR3 spans 14 amino acids. CDR3 sequence reads: CASRSDRQNTEAFF. The CDR3 DNA reads TGTGCCAGCAGATCCGACAGGCAGAACACTGAAGCTTTCTTT.

This rearrangement joins TRBV2 to TRBJ1-1, with D unresolved. The CDR3 is made up of 13 amino acids. The V end lost 6 bases, the J end lost 0 bases, and 8 bases lay between the germline ends. CDR1 and CDR2 from the germline V gene are SNHLY and FYNNEI. CDR3 residues: CASSLTLNTEAFF. In DNA form, the CDR3 reads TGTGCCAGCAGCTTGACATTGAACACTGAAGCTTTCTTT.

There are many counts of this clone. The chain links TRBV7-7 to TRBJ1-1; the D is unclear. Germline V gives CDR1 SSHAT, CDR2 FNYEAQ (reference sequence). The CDR3 extends over 13 amino acids. V was trimmed by 4 bases and J by 6 bases, leaving 12 bases between them. The CDR3 bases are TGTGCCAGCAGCTCGGGATTATCGGCTGAAGCTTTCTTT. It translates to CASSSGLSAEAFF.

The chain employs TRBV7-2 and TRBJ1-1; 7 bases map to TRBD1. The junction had 5 bases not matched to a gene; V was cut back by 5 bases and J by 2 bases. This CDR3 contains 14 residues. The germline CDR1 and CDR2 sequences are SGHTA and FQGNSA. The CDR3 spells CASSGYRGNTEAFF. The CDR3 DNA sequence: TGTGCCAGCAGCGGATACAGGGGAAACACTGAAGCTTTCTTT.

The sample holds a few counts of this clone. The chain uses TRBV30 and TRBJ2-5, with D possibly matching TRBD1 (5 bases). The J call is in doubt because the DNA end fits TRBJ2-7 better. CDR1 is GTSNPN, CDR2 SVGIG, per germline (reference sequence). The CDR3 contains 13 residues. CDR3 sequence: CACDSLSSYEQYF. CDR3 bases: TGTGCCTGTGACAGCCTGAGCTCCTACGAGCAGTACTTC.

The J gene is TRBJ2-3, the V gene TRBV5-1; D not certain. Trimming stripped 4 bases from V and 7 bases from J, with 16 bases between. Germline values: CDR1 SGHRS, CDR2 YFSETQ. The CDR3 is 14 residues long. This CDR3 reads CASSLEPRPYTQYF. The CDR3 coding sequence is TGCGCCAGCAGCCTAGAACCCCGGCCTTATACGCAGTATTTT.

This clone was found a few times. The V and J genes are TRBV27 and TRBJ2-2; TRBD1 agrees at 8 bases. The CDR3 extends over 16 amino acids. The V gene end was trimmed by 4 bases and the J gene end by 6 bases; junction bases not matched to a gene: 10. CDR1 and CDR2 (germline): MNHEY, SMNVEV (reference sequence). The CDR3: CASSWSAGGAPGELFF. Here the CDR3 DNA reads TGTGCCAGCAGTTGGTCGGCAGGGGGCGCACCCGGGGAGCTGTTTTTT.

This clone was detected only a few times. This chain connects TRBV10-2 to TRBJ2-3; D might be TRBD1 (5 bases). The CDR3 sequence is 14 residues long. V was cut by 0 bases and J by 1 base, with 5 bases left in between. CDR1 and CDR2 (germline): WSHSY, SAAADI. The CDR3 is CASSESGRTDTQYF. DNA of the CDR3: TGCGCCAGCAGTGAGTCGGGGCGCACAGATACGCAGTATTTT.

This clone has only one observation. The chain carries TRBV19 and TRBJ2-7, with D hard to call. This CDR3 is 12 amino acids long. With 3 bases removed from V and 3 bases from J, the gap between germline ends came to 6 bases. Germline V gene data show CDR1 as LNHDA and CDR2 as SQIVND (reference sequence). The CDR3 protein is CASSINGYEQYF. The CDR3, as DNA: TGTGCCAGTAGTATCAACGGCTACGAGCAGTACTTC. Variable domain in full (rest from reference TRBV19 and TRBJ2-7): DGGITQSPKYLFRKEGQNVTLSCEQNLNHDAMYWYRQDPGQGLRLIYYSQIVNDFQKGDIAEGYSVSREKKESFPLTVTSAQKNPTAFYLCASSINGYEQYFGPGTRLTVT.

The gene calls are TRBV29-1 and TRBJ1-3; tentatively, D is TRBD1 (5 bases). The V gene lost 6 bases and the J gene lost 2 bases, with 14 bases spanning the gap. CDR1 and CDR2 (germline): SQVTM, ANQGSEA. The CDR3 spans 14 residues. The CDR3 nucleotides are TGCAGCGTCAAAGCAGGGTTTACTGGAAACACCATATATTTT. The encoded protein is CSVKAGFTGNTIYF.

About this clone itself: The same CDR3 arises from other DNA sequences in this sample as well. The J gene is TRBJ2-5, the V gene TRBV6-5, with TRBD2 identical over 12 bases. The CDR3 length is 16 residues. The V gene end was trimmed by 2 bases and the J gene end by 4 bases; junction bases not matched to a gene: 5. CDR1 is MNHEY and CDR2 is SVGAGI in the germline V gene. The CDR3 nucleotides read TGTGCCAGCAGTTACGGGCTAGCGGGGGGGCGAGAGACCCAGTACTTC. Amino acids: CASSYGLAGGRETQYF.

The chain uses TRBV5-6 and TRBJ2-3; 7 bases are shared with TRBD1. With V trimmed by 3 bases and J by 0 bases, 13 bases remained unmatched. The CDR3 is made up of 18 amino acids. Germline CDR1 is SGHDT and CDR2 is YYEEEE. The CDR3 here is CASSSITQGVLSTDTQYF. The CDR3 DNA follows: TGTGCCAGCAGCTCTATTACCCAGGGGGTCCTAAGCACAGATACGCAGTATTTT.

A note on this clone: At one of its ends the junction is not consistent with the germline gene, which may arise from a read error. V and J are TRBV9 and TRBJ1-6; TRBD1 matches 7 bases. The CDR3 has 15 residues. The germline CDR1 and CDR2 sequences are SGDLS and YYNGEE. CDR3 loop: CASSVDPGGTSPPHF. CDR3 nucleotide sequence: TGTGCCAGCAGCGTAGATCCAGGGGGTACCTCACCCCCCCACTTT. The full variable domain, rest sourced from reference TRBV9 and TRBJ1-6, is DSGVTQTPKHLITATGQRVTLRCSPRSGDLSVYWYQQSLDQGLQFLIQYYNGEERAKGNILERFSAQQFPDLHSELNLSSLELGDSALYFCASSVDPGGTSPPHFGNGTRLTVT.

The chain uses TRBV5-1 and TRBJ2-7; 8 nucleotides agree with TRBD1. The CDR3 has 18 residues. V lost 4 bases, J lost 3 bases, and 18 bases stayed unmatched. Germline-derived CDR1 and CDR2 are SGHRS and YFSETQ. The CDR3 sequence is CASSPDPPGPGGRYEQYF. As DNA, the CDR3 is TGCGCCAGCAGCCCCGACCCCCCGGGTCCAGGGGGCCGCTACGAGCAGTACTTC.

The chain couples TRBV28 to TRBJ2-7, with TRBD2 identical over 7 bases. Germline-derived CDR1 and CDR2 are MDHEN and SYDVKM. The J segment lost 0 bases and the V segment lost 5 bases, leaving 16 bases of the junction unmatched. The CDR3 is made up of 18 amino acids. CDR3 DNA: TGTGCCAGCAGTCCCCCTCAGGATCTAGCGGTAATCTCCTACGAGCAGTACTTC. Protein product: CASSPPQDLAVISYEQYF.

Written as DNA, the CDR3 is TGTGCCAGCAGCCTTGGGACAGGGGTCTACGAGCAGTACTTC. It is translated as CASSLGTGVYEQYF. This rearrangement joins TRBV11-2 to TRBJ2-7, with 10 bases that match TRBD1. After removal of 5 bases from V and 3 bases from J, the junction contained 4 bases not matched to a gene. This CDR3 has 14 residues. Per the germline V gene, CDR1 is SGHAT and CDR2 is FQNNGV.